Listed here is a single T cell receptor beta chain. Which antigen it targets is not known. No base qualities exist here, and no much larger clone lies one base off it. This record belongs to a study of CD8 T cells in ankylosing spondylitis (dated by TCRdb to about 2017). Looking at the study overall: To find TCR variants linked to disease, the study profiled T cell receptor beta repertoires in ankylosing spondylitis patients and healthy donors. Peripheral blood samples were taken, and synovial fluid was additionally collected from ankylosing spondylitis patients. The full study cohort comprised around 25 ankylosing spondylitis patients and around 100 healthy donors.

What the work shows at the level of the full study, not this receptor alone: Some of the motif variants had been reported before in the synovial fluid and blood of reactive arthritis patients, a finding that suggests common disease-initiation mechanisms. Blood from ankylosing spondylitis patients appeared to be characterized by a TCR beta motif composed of 7 to 9 highly homologous amino acid variants. In peripheral blood, the disease-linked clones were found at relatively low frequencies and had a CD8+ phenotype. According to the report, matched synovial fluid samples from ankylosing spondylitis patients were significantly enriched for the disease-linked clones.

Sequenced on an Illumina HiSeq 2500. Quantitative 5'-RACE with molecular barcodes was used to prepare TCR beta libraries. The paper's processing steps were these. Disease-linked TCR variants were identified with a new computational method built on a probabilistic model of VDJ rearrangement. TCRdb reanalyzed the raw reads on its own, using fastp at Q25 for trimming and MiXCR for clone calling, and kept in-frame beta chains. Entries are consolidated by CDR3 protein sequence, retaining the most common genes and DNA. The V and J calls were not made by the authors but by TCRdb's processing. The table for this sample lists fewer than 500,000 distinct CDR3 sequences; 20% to 25% of them were counted only once. The ten largest clones represent less than 20% of the sample. The sample comprised blood, either unsorted or a sorted T cell fraction (not recorded which). This sequence originates from a male donor with ankylosing spondylitis.

The sequenced DNA: TGTGCCAGTAGCACCAGGGGTAGGGCCACAGATACGCAGTATTTT. It translates to CASSTRGRATDTQYF. Rearrangement joined TRBV19 to TRBJ2-3, with TRBD1 tentatively as D gene (6 bases match). Trimming costs V 6 bases and J 2 bases, and their ends lie 15 bases apart. The CDR3, cysteine through phenylalanine, is 15 amino acids long. Of all the DNA, just the CDR3 is kept, 45 bases in frame from base 1. CDR1 and CDR2 were assigned from the germline V gene (reference sequence) as LNHDA and SQIVND.